This T cell receptor (beta chain) emerged from a study of cytomegalovirus exposure and HLA in healthy donors (dated by TCRdb to 2016 to 2017). Some background on the complete study: An earlier analysis of several hundred of the donors reported approximately 260 Gb of sequence data and about 120 million unique TCR beta sequences obtained from roughly 180 million T cells. Donor age, sex, ethnicity and CMV serostatus were compiled together with the repertoire data. On average, roughly 200,000 unique TCR beta nucleotide sequences were sequenced per donor among 350 to 400 genotyped donors of the cohort, with around 19% of those sequences being non-productive. A later analysis re-analyzed previously published TCR beta repertoires from approximately 700 donors and added high-resolution HLA genotyping to study TCR occurrence patterns. Of the approximately 400 genotyped donors, over 80% were placed in the genetic ancestry cluster associated with self-reported Caucasian donors. Rather than drawing on any new phenotypic data, the later analysis identified candidate immune exposures from TCR beta sequences and the way those sequences occurred across donors. The T cell repertoires of roughly 660 subjects were profiled by immunosequencing and related to cytomegalovirus serostatus. An early release that covered about 600 HLA-typed donors contained approximately 300 gigabases of sequencing data and 70 million to 100 million unique TCR sequences. Class I and class II HLA loci were covered by the typing at four-digit resolution. Roughly five DR-DQ haplotypes were handled as single units for association and clustering, since linkage in the cohort was strong. The study was designed to test whether signatures of past pathogen exposure could be identified by cataloging public T cell receptors. Besides the first cohort of some 670 subjects, a separate validation cohort made up of 120 different subjects was used. A later genetic analysis used genome-wide SNP genotypes for about 60% of the roughly 700 donors, treating that subset as a discovery cohort. Every repertoire in the discovery cohort had been generated on one and the same sequencing platform. An earlier analysis of fewer than 750 of the donors used high-throughput TCR beta sequencing to judge whether each TCR beta V gene segment behaved as functional or pseudogenic. High-throughput TCR immunosequencing, statistical association of individual TCRs with disease status, and machine learning were combined to predict cytomegalovirus infection status. The number of donors typed differed by locus, with 629-630 for A, B, C, DRB1 and DQB1, around 560 for DQA1, about 610 for DPA1, and around 450 for DPB1.

Study-level results and caveats: The cohort was sequenced for TCR beta chains only, and without alpha or paired-chain data the features that could be detected were limited. A further reported finding was that TCR beta sequences accurately predicted the HLA-A and HLA-B alleles for most subjects in the first cohort. A later genetic analysis reported fewer N-insertions in productive TCRs among donors in an Asian-associated ancestry cluster than the roughly 640-donor mean. Roughly uniform sequencing depth across donors was assumed in presence/absence analyses, although this assumption may not hold. Several of the top co-occurrence clusters appeared to be linked to parvovirus B19, influenza, CMV and Epstein-Barr virus, according to a later analysis. In an earlier analysis of fewer than 750 of the donors, most TCR beta V segments were observed in productive rearrangements about 87% or about 30% of the time, broadly matching IMGT annotations. Most TCR sequences were observed very rarely across donors, whereas some public TCRs were present in many individuals. Because the 87-base-pair reads could not distinguish some IMGT-functional V segments, including TRBV6-2 and TRBV6-3, those segments were excluded. A few of the identified cytomegalovirus-associated TCR beta chains were confirmed in vitro to be specific for cytomegalovirus antigens. For the cohort, immune exposure information was limited to CMV serostatus. Because HLA typing was missing for some donors at each locus, association tests included only the typed subset. A later genetic analysis associated a missense DCLRE1C variant with V-gene and J-gene trimming of TCR beta chains, and an independent cohort replicated the association. In a later analysis, HLA-associated TCR beta chains were found to be more clonally expanded and to have lower generation probabilities than equally common non-associated chains. In both the original and validation cohorts, the classifier was reported to diagnose cytomegalovirus status with high specificity and sensitivity. When HLA alleles, especially DR and DQ, strongly co-occurred, TCR associations were difficult to assign to individual alleles. A cluster of highly shared sequence variants was judged likely to represent a technical artifact of the sequencing pipeline. At a false discovery rate of 0.05, a later analysis linked 16,951 TCR beta sequences to specific HLA alleles. The study gave a list of about 170 TCR beta chains associated with cytomegalovirus. The authors suggested that the approach could potentially be extended to other disease states and immunological phenotypes. The earlier analysis of approximately 590 of the donors excluded approximately 15 rarely observed V segments, including chromosome 9 orphons, because counts were too low. Correlated functional status among segregating V segments might reflect linkage disequilibrium, but an unknown experimental factor could not be ruled out. A later analysis found that TCR association rates varied across HLA loci, with DRB1 alleles showing the most associated TCRs and HLA-C alleles the fewest. A later analysis found that most CMV-associated TCR beta chains appeared HLA-restricted, with HLA associations seemingly driven largely by CMV exposure.

Relative to germline, V is missing 4 bases and J is missing 2 bases, with 8 bases of the junction outside any gene match. The CDR3 sequence holds 16 residues, the cysteine and phenylalanine included. The only DNA kept is the CDR3, 48 bases in frame from the first base. Looking up the germline V gene yields CDR1 MNHNS and CDR2 SASEGT. Turning to this clone: No cognate antigen has been identified for it. One base away there is no much larger clone; base qualities are not given.

The cohort was made up of 650 to 700 healthy bone marrow donors. Cohort members were all nominally healthy when sampled, although unrecorded immune exposures were likely present. Of the 666 cohort members, more than 250 had a positive CMV serostatus and 350 to 450 had a negative one, while no CMV serostatus was recorded for the donor. Every donor gave a peripheral blood sample, and the peripheral blood mononuclear cells from that sample were used for TCR beta sequencing. Genomic DNA was extracted from the blood cell samples with the Qiagen DNeasy Blood Extraction Kit. The library was produced with the immunoSEQ multiplex PCR assay. For the multiplex PCR, a mixture combining 60 forward primers for TCR Vbeta segments and 13 reverse primers for TCR Jbeta segments was used. A multiplex PCR assay on genomic DNA amplified the CDR3 region of rearranged TCR beta genes. The Illumina HiSeq System was used to sequence the amplified TCR beta libraries as 87-base-pair reads. The authors' pipeline ran thus. A later analysis counted about 80 million unique TCR beta chains across the 666 repertoires, and about 10 million of these chains were shared by at least two donors. Raw reads were error-corrected and collapsed into unique sequences with a nearest-neighbor algorithm that merged closely related sequences to remove PCR and sequencing errors. To assign V, D and J gene segments, CDR3 sequences were aligned to IMGT reference sequences. For a sequence to be retained, a match of at least six nucleotides was required to both a V gene segment and a J gene segment. Rearrangements were classified as productive when the CDR3 lacked stop codons and remained in frame with V and J, and all other rearrangements were classified as non-productive. CDR3 was defined by IMGT convention, running from the second conserved V-encoded cysteine to the conserved J-encoded phenylalanine. The earlier analysis of 587 of the donors excluded sequences that lacked an unambiguous match to a single V gene segment. An earlier analysis of over 450 of the donors classified V segments as functional when productive rearrangements were above 56.7% and as segregating when the standard deviation between donors was above 5%. A statistical classification framework was built for diagnosing cytomegalovirus status from the catalog of TCR beta chain sequences. In a later analysis, V and J genes were assigned by comparing TCR nucleotide sequences against IMGT/GENE-DB human TR gene sequences. Using the TCRdist pipeline, a later analysis assigned CDR3 sequences along with most-parsimonious VDJ recombination scenarios. In a later analysis, each TCR beta chain was defined by its CDR3 amino acid sequence together with its V-gene family, and reads without a unique V-gene family were excluded. A later analysis removed several hundred highly shared, low-generation-probability nucleotide sequences to deal with suspected cross-contamination and a sequencing artifact. For each public chain, a later analysis derived a clonal expansion index from normalized ranks of inferred template counts within each repertoire. In a later analysis, generation probabilities were computed with a VDJ recombination model fitted to out-of-frame rearrangements, and the resulting probabilities were checked against IGoR. Hypergeometric tests were used in a later analysis to score TCR-TCR, TCR-HLA and TCR-CMV co-occurrence, with a repertoire-size bias correction applied to the TCR pairs. False discovery rates were estimated in a later analysis by permuting HLA or CMV assignments 20 times. In a later analysis, co-occurring TCRs were grouped using DBSCAN, with TCRdist sequence similarity added in when clustering inside HLA-allele-positive subsets. Repertoires with fewer than 30,000 or more than 120,000 public chains were left out of co-occurrence clustering, as were a handful of repertoires with anomalous nucleotide sharing. Held by TCRdb, this immuneACCESS table contains in-frame sequences only and omits some clones. Under half of the omission traces to an unresolved V gene where checked; the cause of the rest is unknown. The DNA was the basis for D and trimming; V, J and clone size are from that table. The sample table lists around 120,000 clones, 77% of them with a count of one. The biggest ten clones account for roughly 3.5% of the sample.

The sample consisted of PBMCs. The TCR sequence derives from a human donor in good health. The rearranged segments are TRBV6-1 and TRBJ2-7; the central 10 bases match TRBD2. The bases read TGTGCCAGCAGTGCGCATGGACTAGCGGACGCCTACGAGCAGTACTTC. Translation gives CASSAHGLADAYEQYF.